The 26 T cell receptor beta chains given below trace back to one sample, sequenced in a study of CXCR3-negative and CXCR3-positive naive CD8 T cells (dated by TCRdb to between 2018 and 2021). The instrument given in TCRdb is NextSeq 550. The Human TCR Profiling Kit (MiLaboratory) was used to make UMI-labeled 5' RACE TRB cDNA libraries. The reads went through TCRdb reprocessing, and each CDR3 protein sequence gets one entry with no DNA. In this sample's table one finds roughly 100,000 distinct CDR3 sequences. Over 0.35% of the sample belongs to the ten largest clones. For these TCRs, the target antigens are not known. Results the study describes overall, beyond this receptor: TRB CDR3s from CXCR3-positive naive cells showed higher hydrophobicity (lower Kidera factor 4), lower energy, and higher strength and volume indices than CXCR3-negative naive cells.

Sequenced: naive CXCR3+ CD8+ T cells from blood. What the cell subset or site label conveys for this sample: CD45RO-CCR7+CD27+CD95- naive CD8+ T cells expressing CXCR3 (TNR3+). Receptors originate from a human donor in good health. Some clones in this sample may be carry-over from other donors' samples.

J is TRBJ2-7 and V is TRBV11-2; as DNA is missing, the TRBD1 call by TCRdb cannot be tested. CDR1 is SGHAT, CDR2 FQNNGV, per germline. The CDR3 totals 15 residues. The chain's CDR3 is CASSWDRGRMYEQYF.

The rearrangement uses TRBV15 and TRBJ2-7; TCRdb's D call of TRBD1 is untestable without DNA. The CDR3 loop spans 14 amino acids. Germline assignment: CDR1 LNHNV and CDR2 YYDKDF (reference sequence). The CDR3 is CATSRGKGVYEQYF.

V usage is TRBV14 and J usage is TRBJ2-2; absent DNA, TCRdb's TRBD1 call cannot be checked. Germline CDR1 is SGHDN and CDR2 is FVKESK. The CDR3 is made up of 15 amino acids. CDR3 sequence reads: CASSQLLQGNGELFF.

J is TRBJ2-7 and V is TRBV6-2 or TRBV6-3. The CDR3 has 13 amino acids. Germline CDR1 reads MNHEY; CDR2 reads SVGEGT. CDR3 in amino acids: CASSYPPAYEQYF.

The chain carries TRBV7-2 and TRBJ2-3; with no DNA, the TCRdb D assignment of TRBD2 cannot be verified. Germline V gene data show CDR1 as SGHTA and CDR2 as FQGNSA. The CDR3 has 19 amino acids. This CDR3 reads CASSLAWASGGPPTDTQYF.

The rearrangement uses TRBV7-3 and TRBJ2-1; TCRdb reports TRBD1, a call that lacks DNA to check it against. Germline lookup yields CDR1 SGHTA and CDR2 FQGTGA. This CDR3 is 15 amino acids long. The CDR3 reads CANSLMDSPRDEQFF.

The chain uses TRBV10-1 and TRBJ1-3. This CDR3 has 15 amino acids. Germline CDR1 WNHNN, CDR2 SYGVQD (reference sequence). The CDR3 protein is CASSWTVSSGNTIYF.

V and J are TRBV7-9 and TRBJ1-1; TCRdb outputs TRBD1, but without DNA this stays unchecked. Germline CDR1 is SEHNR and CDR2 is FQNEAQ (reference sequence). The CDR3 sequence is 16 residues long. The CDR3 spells CASSELQGWGDTEAFF.

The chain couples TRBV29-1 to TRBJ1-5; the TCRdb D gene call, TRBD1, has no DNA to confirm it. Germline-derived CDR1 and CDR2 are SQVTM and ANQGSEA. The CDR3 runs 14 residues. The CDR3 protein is CSVGWGASNQPQHF.

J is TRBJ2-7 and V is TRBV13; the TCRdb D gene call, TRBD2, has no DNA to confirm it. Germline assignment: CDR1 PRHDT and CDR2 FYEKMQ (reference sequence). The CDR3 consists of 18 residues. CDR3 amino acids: CASSLNVQGGMKKGEQYF.

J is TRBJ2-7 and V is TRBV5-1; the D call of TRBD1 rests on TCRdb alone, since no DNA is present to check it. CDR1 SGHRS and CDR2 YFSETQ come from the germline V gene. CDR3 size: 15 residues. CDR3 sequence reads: CASSLGQGEIYEQYF. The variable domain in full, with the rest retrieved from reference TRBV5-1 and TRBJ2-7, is KAGVTQTPRYLIKTRGQQVTLSCSPISGHRSVSWYQQTPGQGLQFLFEYFSETQRNKGNFPGRFSGRQFSNSRSEMNVSTLELGDSALYLCASSLGQGEIYEQYFGPGTRLTVT.

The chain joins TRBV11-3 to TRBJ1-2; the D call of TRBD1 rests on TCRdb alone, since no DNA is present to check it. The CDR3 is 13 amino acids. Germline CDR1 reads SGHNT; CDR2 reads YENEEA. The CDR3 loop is CASRHRPIGGYTF. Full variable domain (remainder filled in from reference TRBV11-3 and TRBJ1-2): EAGVVQSPRYKIIEKKQPVAFWCNPISGHNTLYWYLQNLGQGPELLIRYENEEAVDDSQLPKDRFSAERLKGVDSTLKIQPAELGDSAVYLCASRHRPIGGYTFGSGTRLTVV.

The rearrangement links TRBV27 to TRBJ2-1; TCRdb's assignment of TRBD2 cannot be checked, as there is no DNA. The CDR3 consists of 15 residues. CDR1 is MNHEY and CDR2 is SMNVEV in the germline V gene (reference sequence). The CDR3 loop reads CASSFPSGSHNEQFF.

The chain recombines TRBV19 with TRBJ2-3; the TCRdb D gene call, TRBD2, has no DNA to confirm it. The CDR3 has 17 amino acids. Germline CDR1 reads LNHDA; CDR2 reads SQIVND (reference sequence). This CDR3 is CASSMKRPSGTTDTQYF.

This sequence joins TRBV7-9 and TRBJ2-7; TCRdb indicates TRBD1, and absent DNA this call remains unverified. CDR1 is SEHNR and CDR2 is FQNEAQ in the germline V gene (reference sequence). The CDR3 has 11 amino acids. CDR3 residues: CASSSGGEQYF.

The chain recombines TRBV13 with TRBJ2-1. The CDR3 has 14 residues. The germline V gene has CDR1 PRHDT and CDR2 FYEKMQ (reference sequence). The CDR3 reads CASSPTGTYNEQFF.

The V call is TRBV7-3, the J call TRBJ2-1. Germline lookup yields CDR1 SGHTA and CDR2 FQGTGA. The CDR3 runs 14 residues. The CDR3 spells CASSPSGLENEQFF.

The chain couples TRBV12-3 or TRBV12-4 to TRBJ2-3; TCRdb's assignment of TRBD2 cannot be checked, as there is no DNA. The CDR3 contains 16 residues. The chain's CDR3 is CASSQASGGATDTQYF.

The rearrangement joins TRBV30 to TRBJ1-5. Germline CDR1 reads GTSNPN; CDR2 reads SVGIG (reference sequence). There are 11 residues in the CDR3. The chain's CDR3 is CAWSSGQPQHF.

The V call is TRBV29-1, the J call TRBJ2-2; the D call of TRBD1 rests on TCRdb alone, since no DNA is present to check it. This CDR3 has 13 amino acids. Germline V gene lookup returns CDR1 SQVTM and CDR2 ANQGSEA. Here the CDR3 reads CSVEQGVTGELFF.

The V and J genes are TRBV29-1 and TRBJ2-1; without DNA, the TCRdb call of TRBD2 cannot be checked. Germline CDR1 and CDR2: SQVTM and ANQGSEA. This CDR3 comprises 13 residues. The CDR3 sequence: CSVDSGAYNEQFF.

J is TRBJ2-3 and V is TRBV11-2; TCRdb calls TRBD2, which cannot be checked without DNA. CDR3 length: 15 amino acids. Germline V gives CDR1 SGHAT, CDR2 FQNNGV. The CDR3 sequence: CASSFLASGRDTQYF.

Here the CDR3 reads CASSLVRRAAHLSGYGYTF. The chain has TRBV7-7 and TRBJ1-2. CDR3 length: 19 amino acids. Germline V gene sequence: CDR1 SSHAT, CDR2 FNYEAQ (reference sequence).

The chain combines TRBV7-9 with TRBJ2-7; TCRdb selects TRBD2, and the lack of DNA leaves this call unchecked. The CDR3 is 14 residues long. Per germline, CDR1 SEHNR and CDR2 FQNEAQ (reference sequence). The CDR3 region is CASSRLAGGIEKYF.

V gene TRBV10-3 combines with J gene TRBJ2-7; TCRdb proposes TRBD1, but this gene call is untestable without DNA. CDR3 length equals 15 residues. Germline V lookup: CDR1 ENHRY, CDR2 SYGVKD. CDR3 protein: CAISESRDPAYEQYF.

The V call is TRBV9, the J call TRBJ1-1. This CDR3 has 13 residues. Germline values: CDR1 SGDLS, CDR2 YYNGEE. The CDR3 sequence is CASSVAANTEAFF.